This T cell receptor (beta chain) was documented in a study of CD8+ T cells in alopecia areata. For the study at large: Approximately 6-11-week-old female C3H/HeJ mice were grafted with skin from spontaneously alopecic approximately 6-13-month-old C3H/HeJ graft donors.

Per germline, CDR1 GKSSPN and CDR2 SITVG. Trimming at V came to 0 bases and at J to 4 bases, leaving 4 bases not matched to a gene. The CDR3 is made up of 15 amino acids. Study conclusions and caveats: Lesional scalp, notably in alopecia totalis/universalis, had clonality above that of normal scalp. Sequenced scalp T cells also include alphabeta T cells resident in normal skin. In patients, TCRs were shared less clearly than in mice, and HLA may possibly be involved.

In regard to this clone: Its antigen is not identified. Mouse names are used for the genes. The read halts 4 residues ahead of the CDR3 end, with the missing end drawn from the germline J gene.

The study sorted pooled cutaneous lymph node cells by CD4, CD8alpha, NKG2D, NKG2ACE and other markers. Following extraction, RNA underwent reverse transcription to cDNA, which served as the sequencing template. Libraries were prepared by immunoSEQ multiplex PCR; TCRdb keeps only in-frame clonotypes and omits some of them. The table lists under 350,000 clones, no singletons, with more than 1% in the top ten. The chain employs TRBV31 and TRBJ2-1, with TRBD1 matching over 9 bases. The sample was CD4+ T cells sorted from a lymph node. The sequence derives from a C3H/HeJ mouse with alopecia areata. MHC haplotype of the mouse line: H2-k. Here the CDR3 reads CAWSLQGARYAEQFF. The CDR3 bases that were read are TGTGCCTGGAGTCTACAGGGGGCGAGGTATGCT.